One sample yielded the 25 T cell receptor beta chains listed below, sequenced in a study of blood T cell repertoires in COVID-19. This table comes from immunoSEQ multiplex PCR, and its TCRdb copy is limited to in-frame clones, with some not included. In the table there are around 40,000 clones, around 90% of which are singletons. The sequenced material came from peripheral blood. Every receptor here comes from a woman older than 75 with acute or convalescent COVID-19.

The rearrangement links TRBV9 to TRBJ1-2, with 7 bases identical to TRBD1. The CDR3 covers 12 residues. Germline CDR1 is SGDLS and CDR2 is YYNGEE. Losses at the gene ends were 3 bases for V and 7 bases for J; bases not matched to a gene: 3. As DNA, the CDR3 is TGTGCCAGCAGCGCTGCAGGGGGTGGCTACACCTTC. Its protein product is CASSAAGGGYTF.

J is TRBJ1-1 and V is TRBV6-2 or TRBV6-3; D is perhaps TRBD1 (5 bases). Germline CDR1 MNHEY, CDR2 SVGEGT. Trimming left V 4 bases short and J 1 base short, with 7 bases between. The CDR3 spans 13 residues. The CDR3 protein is CASSLTGNTEAFF. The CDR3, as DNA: TGTGCCAGCAGTTTAACAGGGAACACTGAAGCTTTCTTT.

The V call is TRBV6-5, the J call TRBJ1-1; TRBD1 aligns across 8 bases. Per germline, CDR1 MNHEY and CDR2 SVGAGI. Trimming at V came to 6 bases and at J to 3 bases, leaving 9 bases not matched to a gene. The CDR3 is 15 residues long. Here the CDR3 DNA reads TGTGCCAGCAGATCAGGGGGCGCGCCCCACACTGAAGCTTTCTTT. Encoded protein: CASRSGGAPHTEAFF.

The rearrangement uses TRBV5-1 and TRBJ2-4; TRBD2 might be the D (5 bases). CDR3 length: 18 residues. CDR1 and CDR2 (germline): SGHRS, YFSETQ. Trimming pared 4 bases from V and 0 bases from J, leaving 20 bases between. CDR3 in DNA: TGCGCCAGCAGCAGAGGCCTGGACGGGGTTATAGCCAAAAACATTCAGTACTTC. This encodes CASSRGLDGVIAKNIQYF. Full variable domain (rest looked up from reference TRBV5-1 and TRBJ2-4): KAGVTQTPRYLIKTRGQQVTLSCSPISGHRSVSWYQQTPGQGLQFLFEYFSETQRNKGNFPGRFSGRQFSNSRSEMNVSTLELGDSALYLCASSRGLDGVIAKNIQYFGAGTRLSVL.

The CDR3 region has the DNA TGTGCCAGCAGCTCCGGGACAGCCTATGGCTACACCTTC. Encoded protein: CASSSGTAYGYTF. The chain joins TRBV12-3 or TRBV12-4 to TRBJ1-2; 7 positions agree with TRBD1. CDR3 length: 13 amino acids. V lost 6 bases to trimming and J lost 4 bases; unmatched junction nucleotides: 5.

CDR3 in amino acids: CASSLYVGPKNEQFF. CDR3 sequence (DNA): TGTGCCAGTTCCCTGTACGTGGGGCCTAAGAATGAGCAGTTCTTC. The genes are TRBV19 and TRBJ2-1; TRBD1 might be the D (5 bases). Per the germline V gene, CDR1 is LNHDA and CDR2 is SQIVND (reference sequence). Trimming cost V 8 bases and J 7 bases, with 21 bases left between them. The CDR3 loop spans 15 amino acids.

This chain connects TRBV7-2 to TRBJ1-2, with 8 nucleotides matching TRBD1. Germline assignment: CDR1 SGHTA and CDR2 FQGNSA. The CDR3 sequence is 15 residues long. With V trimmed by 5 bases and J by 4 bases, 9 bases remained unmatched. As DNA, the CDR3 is TGTGCCAGCAGCCCGACAGGGGTTAGTTTCTATGGCTACACCTTC. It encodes CASSPTGVSFYGYTF.

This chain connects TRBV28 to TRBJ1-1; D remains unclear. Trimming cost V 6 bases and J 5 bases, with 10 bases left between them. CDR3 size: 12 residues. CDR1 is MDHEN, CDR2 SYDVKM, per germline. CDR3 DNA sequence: TGTGCCAGCAGCCTACCCGGGACTGAAGCTTTCTTT. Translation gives CASSLPGTEAFF.

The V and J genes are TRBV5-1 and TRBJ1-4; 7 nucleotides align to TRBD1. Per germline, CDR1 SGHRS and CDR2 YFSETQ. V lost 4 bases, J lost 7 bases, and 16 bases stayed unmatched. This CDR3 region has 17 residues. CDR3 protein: CASSPRTGGGRAEKLFF. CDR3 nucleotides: TGCGCCAGCAGCCCTCGGACAGGCGGAGGAAGAGCTGAAAAACTGTTTTTT. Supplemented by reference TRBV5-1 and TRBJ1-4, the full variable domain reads KAGVTQTPRYLIKTRGQQVTLSCSPISGHRSVSWYQQTPGQGLQFLFEYFSETQRNKGNFPGRFSGRQFSNSRSEMNVSTLELGDSALYLCASSPRTGGGRAEKLFFGSGTQLSVL.

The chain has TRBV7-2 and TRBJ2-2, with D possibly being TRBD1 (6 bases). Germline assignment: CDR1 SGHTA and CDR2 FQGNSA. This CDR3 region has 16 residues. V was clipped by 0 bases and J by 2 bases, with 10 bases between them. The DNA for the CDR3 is TGTGCCAGCAGCTTAGCGGGGACAATCAACACCGGGGAGCTGTTTTTT. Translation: CASSLAGTINTGELFF.

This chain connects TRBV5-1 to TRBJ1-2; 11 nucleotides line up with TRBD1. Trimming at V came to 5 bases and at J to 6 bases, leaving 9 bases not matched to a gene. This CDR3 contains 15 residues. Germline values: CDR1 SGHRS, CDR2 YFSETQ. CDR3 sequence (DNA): TGCGCCAGCAGATGGGGACAGGGGGATCTCGATGGCTACACCTTC. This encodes CASRWGQGDLDGYTF.

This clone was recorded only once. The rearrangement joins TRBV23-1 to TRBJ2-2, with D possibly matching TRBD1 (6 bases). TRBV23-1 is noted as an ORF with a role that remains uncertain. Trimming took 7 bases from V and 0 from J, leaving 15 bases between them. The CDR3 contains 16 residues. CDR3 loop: CASTTGNPSNTGELFF. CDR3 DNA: TGCGCCAGCACTACAGGGAACCCCTCGAACACCGGGGAGCTGTTTTTT.

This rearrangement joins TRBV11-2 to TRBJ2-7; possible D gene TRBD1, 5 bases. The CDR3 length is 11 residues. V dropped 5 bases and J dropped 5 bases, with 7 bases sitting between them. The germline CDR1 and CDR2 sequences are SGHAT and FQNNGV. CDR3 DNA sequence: TGTGCCAGCAGCGGCAGGGACGAGCAGTACTTC. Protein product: CASSGRDEQYF.

This chain's CDR3 is CASSPSRGTNQPQHF. The CDR3 DNA follows: TGTGCCAGCTCACCATCTCGGGGGACCAATCAGCCCCAGCATTTT. This rearrangement joins TRBV18 to TRBJ1-5, with a tentative D call TRBD1 (5 bases). From germline, CDR1 is KGHSH and CDR2 LQKENI. The V end was cut by 2 bases, the J end by 3 bases, with 11 bases between. The CDR3 consists of 15 residues.

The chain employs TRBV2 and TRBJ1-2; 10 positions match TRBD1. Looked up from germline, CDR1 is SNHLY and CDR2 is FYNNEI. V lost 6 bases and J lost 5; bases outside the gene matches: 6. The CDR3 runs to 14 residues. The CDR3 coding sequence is TGTGCCAGCAGCGGGACAGGGGATAGGTATGGCTACACCTTC. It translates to CASSGTGDRYGYTF.

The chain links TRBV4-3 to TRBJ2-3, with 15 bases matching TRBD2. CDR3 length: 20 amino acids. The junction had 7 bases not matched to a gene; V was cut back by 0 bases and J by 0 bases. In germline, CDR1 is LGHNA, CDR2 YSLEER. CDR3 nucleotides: TGCGCCAGCAGCCAAGAGTGGGGACTAGCGGGGGGTTATAGCACAGATACGCAGTATTTT. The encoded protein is CASSQEWGLAGGYSTDTQYF.

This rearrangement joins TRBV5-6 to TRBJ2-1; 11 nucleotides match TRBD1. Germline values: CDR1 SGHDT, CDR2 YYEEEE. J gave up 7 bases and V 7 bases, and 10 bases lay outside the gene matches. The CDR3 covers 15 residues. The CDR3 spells CASGRTGGEWNEQFF. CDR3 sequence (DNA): TGTGCCAGCGGGAGGACAGGGGGCGAATGGAATGAGCAGTTCTTC. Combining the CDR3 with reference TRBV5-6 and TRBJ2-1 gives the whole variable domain DAGVTQSPTHLIKTRGQQVTLRCSPKSGHDTVSWYQQALGQGPQFIFQYYEEEERQRGNFPDRFSGHQFPNYSSELNVNALLLGDSALYLCASGRTGGEWNEQFFGPGTRLTVL.

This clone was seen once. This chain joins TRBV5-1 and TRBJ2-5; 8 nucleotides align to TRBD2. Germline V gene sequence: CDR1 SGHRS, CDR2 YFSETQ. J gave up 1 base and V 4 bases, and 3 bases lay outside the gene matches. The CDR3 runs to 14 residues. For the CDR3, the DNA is TGCGCCAGCAGCGTAACTAGCGGCCAAGAGACCCAGTACTTC. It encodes CASSVTSGQETQYF.

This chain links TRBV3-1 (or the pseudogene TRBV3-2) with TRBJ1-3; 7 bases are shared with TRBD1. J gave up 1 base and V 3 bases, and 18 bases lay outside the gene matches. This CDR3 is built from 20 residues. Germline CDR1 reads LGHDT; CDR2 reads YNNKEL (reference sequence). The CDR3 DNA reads TGTGCCAGCAGCCATTCCGGGACAGAAACTTACTCAAGGTCTGGAAACACCATATATTTT. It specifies CASSHSGTETYSRSGNTIYF.

Written as DNA, the CDR3 is TGTGCCAGCAGCCTCTTAGCCGGGAGAAGCTCTGGAAACACCATATATTTT. As protein: CASSLLAGRSSGNTIYF. The V and J genes are TRBV3-1 (or the pseudogene TRBV3-2) and TRBJ1-3, with unresolved D. Germline CDR1 reads LGHDT; CDR2 reads YNNKEL (reference sequence). This CDR3 comprises 17 residues. Trimming stripped 4 bases from V and 0 bases from J, with 16 bases between.

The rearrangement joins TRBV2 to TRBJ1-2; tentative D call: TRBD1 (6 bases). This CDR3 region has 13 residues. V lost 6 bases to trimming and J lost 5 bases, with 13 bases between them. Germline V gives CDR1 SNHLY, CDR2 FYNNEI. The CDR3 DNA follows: TGTGCCAGCAGCGTTACAGGGACGTATGGCTACACCTTC. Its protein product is CASSVTGTYGYTF.

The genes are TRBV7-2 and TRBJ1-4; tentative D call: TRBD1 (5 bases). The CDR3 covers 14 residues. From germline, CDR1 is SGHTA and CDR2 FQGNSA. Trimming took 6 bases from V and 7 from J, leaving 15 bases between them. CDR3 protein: CASRKGRDGEKLFF. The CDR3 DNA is TGTGCCAGCAGAAAGGGGAGGGATGGTGAAAAACTGTTTTTT.

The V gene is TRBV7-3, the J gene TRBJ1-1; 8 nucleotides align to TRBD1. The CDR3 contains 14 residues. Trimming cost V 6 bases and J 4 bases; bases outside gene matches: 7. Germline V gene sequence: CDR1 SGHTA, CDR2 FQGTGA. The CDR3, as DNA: TGTGCCAGCAGAGCAGGACAGGGCAGCACTGAAGCTTTCTTT. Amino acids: CASRAGQGSTEAFF.

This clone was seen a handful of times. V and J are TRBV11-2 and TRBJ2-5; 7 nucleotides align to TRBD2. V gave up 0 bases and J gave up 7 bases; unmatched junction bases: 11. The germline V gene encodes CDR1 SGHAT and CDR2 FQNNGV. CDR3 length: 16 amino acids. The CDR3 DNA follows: TGTGCCAGCAGCTTAGAGGGAGGGGCCCGTCCGGGGACCCAGTACTTC. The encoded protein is CASSLEGGARPGTQYF.

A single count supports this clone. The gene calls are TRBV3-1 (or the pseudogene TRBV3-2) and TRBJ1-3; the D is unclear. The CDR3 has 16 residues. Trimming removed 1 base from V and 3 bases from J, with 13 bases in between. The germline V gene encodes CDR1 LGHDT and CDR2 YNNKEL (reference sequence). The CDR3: CASSQGLVLGGNTIYF. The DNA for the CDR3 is TGTGCCAGCAGCCAAGGACTCGTATTGGGTGGAAACACCATATATTTT.